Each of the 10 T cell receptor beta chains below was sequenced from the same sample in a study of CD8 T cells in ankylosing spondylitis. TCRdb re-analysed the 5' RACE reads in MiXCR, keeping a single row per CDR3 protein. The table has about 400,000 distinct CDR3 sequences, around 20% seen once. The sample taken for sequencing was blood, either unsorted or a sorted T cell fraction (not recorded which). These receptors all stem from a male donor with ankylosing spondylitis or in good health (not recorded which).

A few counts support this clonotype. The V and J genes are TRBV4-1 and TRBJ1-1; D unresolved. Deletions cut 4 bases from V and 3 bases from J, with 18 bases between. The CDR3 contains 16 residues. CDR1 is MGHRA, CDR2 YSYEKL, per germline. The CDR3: CASSLATVLGYTEAFF. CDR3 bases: TGCGCCAGCAGCCTGGCAACAGTTCTGGGTTACACTGAAGCTTTCTTT.

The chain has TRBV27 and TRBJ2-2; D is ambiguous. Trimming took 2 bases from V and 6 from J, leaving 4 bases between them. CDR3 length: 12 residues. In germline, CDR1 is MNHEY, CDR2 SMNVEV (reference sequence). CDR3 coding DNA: TGTGCCAGCAGTTTACCGGCCGGGGAGCTGTTTTTT. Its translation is CASSLPAGELFF.

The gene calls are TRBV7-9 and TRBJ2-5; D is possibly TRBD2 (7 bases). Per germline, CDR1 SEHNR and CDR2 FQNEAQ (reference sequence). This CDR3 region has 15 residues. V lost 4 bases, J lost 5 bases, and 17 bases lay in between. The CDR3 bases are TGTGCCAGCAGCTCACAGGGATCCGGGAGGGAGACCCAGTACTTC. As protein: CASSSQGSGRETQYF.

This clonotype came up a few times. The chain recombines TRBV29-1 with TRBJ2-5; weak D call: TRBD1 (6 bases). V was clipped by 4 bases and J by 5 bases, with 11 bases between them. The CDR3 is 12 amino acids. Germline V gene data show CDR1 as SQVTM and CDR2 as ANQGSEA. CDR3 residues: CSVVPGVETQYF. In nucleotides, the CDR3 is TGCAGCGTTGTACCAGGGGTTGAGACCCAGTACTTC.

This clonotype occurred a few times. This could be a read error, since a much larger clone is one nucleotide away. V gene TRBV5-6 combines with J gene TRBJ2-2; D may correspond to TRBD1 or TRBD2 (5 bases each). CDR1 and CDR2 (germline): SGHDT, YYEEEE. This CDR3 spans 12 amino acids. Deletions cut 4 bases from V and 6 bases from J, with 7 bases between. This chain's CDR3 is CASSEGPGELFF. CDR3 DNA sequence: TGTGCCAGCAGCGAGGGGCCCGGGGAGCTGTTTTTT. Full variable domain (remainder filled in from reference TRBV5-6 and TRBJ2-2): DAGVTQSPTHLIKTRGQQVTLRCSPKSGHDTVSWYQQALGQGPQFIFQYYEEEERQRGNFPDRFSGHQFPNYSSELNVNALLLGDSALYLCASSEGPGELFFGEGSRLTVL.

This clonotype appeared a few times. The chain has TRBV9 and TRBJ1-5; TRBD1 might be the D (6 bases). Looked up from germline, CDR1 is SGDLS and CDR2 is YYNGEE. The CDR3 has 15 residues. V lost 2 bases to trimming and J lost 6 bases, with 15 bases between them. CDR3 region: CASSVGGGAVQPQHF. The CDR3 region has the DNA TGTGCCAGCAGCGTCGGGGGGGGCGCGGTTCAGCCCCAGCATTTT.

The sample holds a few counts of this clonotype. As DNA, the CDR3 is TGCAGCGTTGGGGCAGGGTTCCATCAGGAGCAGTTCTTC. Protein sequence: CSVGAGFHQEQFF. The chain has TRBV29-1 and TRBJ2-1; weak D call: TRBD1 (5 bases). This CDR3 is built from 13 residues. Germline CDR1 is SQVTM and CDR2 is ANQGSEA. Trimming took 4 bases from V and 10 from J, leaving 17 bases between them.

In nucleotides, the CDR3 is TGTGCCAGCAGCTTAGGGAACCGGACCGGGGAGCTGTTTTTT. Amino acid sequence: CASSLGNRTGELFF. The chain is built from TRBV7-9 and TRBJ2-2, with no clear D. V lost 1 base and J lost 5, with 8 bases in between. This CDR3 spans 14 amino acids. Germline values: CDR1 SEHNR, CDR2 FQNEAQ (reference sequence).

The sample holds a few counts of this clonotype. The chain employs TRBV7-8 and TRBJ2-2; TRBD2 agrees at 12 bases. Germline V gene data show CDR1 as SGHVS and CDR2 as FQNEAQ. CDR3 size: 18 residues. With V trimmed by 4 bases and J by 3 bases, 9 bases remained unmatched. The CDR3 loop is CASSWGGLAGRDTGELFF. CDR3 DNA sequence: TGTGCCAGCAGCTGGGGCGGACTAGCGGGGAGAGACACCGGGGAGCTGTTTTTT.

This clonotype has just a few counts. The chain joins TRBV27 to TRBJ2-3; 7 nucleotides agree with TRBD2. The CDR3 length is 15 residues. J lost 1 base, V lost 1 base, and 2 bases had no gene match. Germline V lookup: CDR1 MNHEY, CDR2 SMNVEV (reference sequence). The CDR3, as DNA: TGTGCCAGCAGTTTATTTGCGGGGGGCACAGATACGCAGTATTTT. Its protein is CASSLFAGGTDTQYF.